Listed here is a single TCR beta chain. The CDR3 sequence is 15 residues long. The V gene end was trimmed by 5 bases and the J gene end by 7 bases; junction bases not matched to a gene: 10. CDR1 is LNHNV, CDR2 YYDKDF, per germline (reference sequence). Here immunoSEQ multiplex PCR was the method, and the copy in TCRdb shows in-frame clones only, minus some. The sample yields 100,000 to 120,000 clones, around nine tenths seen once. This record belongs to a study of cytomegalovirus exposure and HLA in healthy donors. This TCR was sampled from a woman aged 25-40 years in good health and CMV-seropositive. The specimen was PBMCs. The chain is built from TRBV15 and TRBJ2-7; 11 positions match TRBD1. The CDR3 sequence is CATSPQRGDRGEQYF. The CDR3, as DNA: TGTGCCACCAGCCCACAAAGGGGGGACAGGGGGGAGCAGTACTTC.